This T cell receptor beta chain was identified in a study of cytotoxic CD8 clonotypes in ibrutinib-treated CLL. Regarding the study as a whole: Patients showed higher baseline clonality than age-matched healthy donors, and it tracked circulating CD8+ T-cell counts.

On this clone itself: What it binds is unknown.

PBMCs that had been cryopreserved were the source of 1.5 to 2.5 micrograms of genomic DNA for TCR beta libraries. Clones were read by immunoSEQ multiplex PCR, and TCRdb kept only the in-frame ones, dropping some. The repertoire holds approximately 45,000 clones, roughly two thirds seen once, with 13% in the top ten. This CDR3 contains 16 residues. After removal of 5 bases from V and 5 bases from J, the junction contained 10 bases not matched to a gene. Germline V gene sequence: CDR1 SGHAT, CDR2 FQNNGV. This specimen consisted of PBMCs, obtained after 12 months of ibrutinib treatment. The receptor's source is a human donor with chronic lymphocytic leukemia. This sequence joins TRBV11-2 and TRBJ2-5; 11 bases line up with TRBD2. As DNA, the CDR3 is TGTGCCAGCAGCAATAAGGGGCTAGCGGGGGGCGAGACCCAGTACTTC. Translation: CASSNKGLAGGETQYF.